Shown below are 28 T cell receptor beta chains from a single sample sequenced in a study of blood T cells in healthy people across ages. Combining a sample-barcoded 5' primer with a J-beta primer mix, a second PCR ran for roughly 7 to 12 cycles. TCRdb re-analysed the 5' RACE reads in MiXCR, keeping a single row per CDR3 protein. Of about 1.6 million distinct CDR3 sequences listed, about 32% are singletons. The sample comprised blood. All receptors derive from a young woman in good health.

V usage is TRBV29-1 and J usage is TRBJ1-1; the D is unclear. Germline V gives CDR1 SQVTM, CDR2 ANQGSEA. Deletions cut 5 bases from V and 4 bases from J, with 11 bases between. The length of the CDR3 is 12 residues. CDR3 sequence: CSVRRVGTEAFF. The CDR3 region has the DNA TGCAGCGTTCGGAGGGTAGGCACTGAAGCTTTCTTT.

Points on this clonotype: At one end the junction does not follow the germline gene, possibly because of a read error. The genes are TRBV27 and TRBJ1-1; D gene ambiguous. The CDR3 contains 10 residues. In germline, CDR1 is MNHEY, CDR2 SMNVEV (reference sequence). The CDR3 sequence: CTSMGTEAFF. CDR3 nucleotides: TGTACCAGCATGGGCACGGAAGCTTTCTTT.

The rearrangement links TRBV3-1 to TRBJ2-1; 12 positions agree with TRBD2. The germline V gene encodes CDR1 LGHDT and CDR2 YNNKEL (reference sequence). Losses at the gene ends were 2 bases for V and 0 bases for J; bases not matched to a gene: 17. CDR3 length equals 22 residues. The CDR3 loop is CASSQSRLAGGPYDSSYNEQFF. The CDR3 region has the DNA TGTGCCAGCAGCCAATCCCGGCTAGCGGGAGGGCCTTACGATAGCTCCTACAATGAGCAGTTCTTC.

This clonotype came up a few times. This sequence joins TRBV20-1 and TRBJ2-1; D might be TRBD2 (5 bases). V was trimmed by 5 bases and J by 8 bases, leaving 22 bases between them. Germline lookup yields CDR1 DFQATT and CDR2 SNEGSKA (reference sequence). The CDR3 consists of 15 residues. The CDR3 loop is CSARTGIPGKDEQFF. The CDR3 DNA is TGCAGTGCTCGGACGGGGATTCCGGGTAAGGATGAGCAGTTCTTC.

The chain combines TRBV20-1 with TRBJ2-1, with 7 positions matching TRBD2. This CDR3 has 15 amino acids. V trimming: 6 bases; J trimming: 4 bases; junction bases outside the gene matches: 12. Germline-derived CDR1 and CDR2 are DFQATT and SNEGSKA (reference sequence). CDR3 loop: CSASPGLPLYNEQFF. As DNA, the CDR3 is TGCAGTGCAAGCCCGGGACTACCTTTATACAATGAGCAGTTCTTC.

Turning to this clonotype: At one of its ends the junction is not consistent with the germline gene, which may arise from a read error. The chain uses TRBV27 and TRBJ1-1; D is unresolved. The CDR3 extends over 17 amino acids. Germline V gene data show CDR1 as MNHEY and CDR2 as SMNVEV (reference sequence). The CDR3 sequence is CASSSTLLSPMNTEAFF. DNA for the CDR3: TGCGCCAGCAGTTCCACCTTACTAAGCCCCATGAACACTGAAGCTTTCTTT.

As to this clonotype: This may stem from a read error, because a much larger clone lies one nucleotide away. The J gene is TRBJ1-5, the V gene TRBV20-1; D ambiguous. This CDR3 comprises 15 residues. The V end was cut by 3 bases, the J end by 0 bases, with 12 bases between. In germline, CDR1 is DFQATT, CDR2 SNEGSKA (reference sequence). CDR3 bases: TGCAGTGCTAGGAGGACCGCGGATAGCAATCAGCCCCAGCATTTT. Translating gives CSARRTADSNQPQHF.

This clonotype has more than one count but fewer than ten. The chain is built from TRBV11-2 and TRBJ2-1; tentatively, D is TRBD1 or TRBD2 (5 bases each). Germline CDR1 and CDR2: SGHAT and FQNNGV. V lost 6 bases to trimming and J lost 2 bases, with 14 bases between them. The CDR3 covers 15 residues. The CDR3 reads CASRPGEGPYNEQFF. As DNA, the CDR3 is TGTGCCAGCAGGCCTGGAGAGGGGCCCTACAATGAGCAGTTCTTC. Full variable domain (outside the CDR3, taken from reference TRBV11-2 and TRBJ2-1): EAGVAQSPRYKIIEKRQSVAFWCNPISGHATLYWYQQILGQGPKLLIQFQNNGVVDDSQLPKDRFSAERLKGVDSTLKIQPAKLEDSAVYLCASRPGEGPYNEQFFGPGTRLTVL.

The genes are TRBV11-2 and TRBJ2-1, with 7 bases aligning to TRBD1. J was trimmed by 0 bases and V by 5 bases; bases with no gene match: 7. This CDR3 region has 16 residues. CDR1 and CDR2 (germline): SGHAT, FQNNGV. CDR3 nucleotides: TGTGCCAGCAGCCCTGGACAGGATTACTCCTACAATGAGCAGTTCTTC. This translates into CASSPGQDYSYNEQFF.

A few counts support this clonotype. This chain uses TRBV9 with TRBJ2-1; D might be TRBD2 (5 bases). The V end lost 2 bases, the J end lost 7 bases, and 10 bases lay between the germline ends. Germline V gives CDR1 SGDLS, CDR2 YYNGEE. The CDR3 extends over 13 amino acids. CDR3 nucleotide sequence: TGTGCCAGCAGCGTGGCTAGCCGGAATGAGCAGTTCTTC. It specifies CASSVASRNEQFF.

This clonotype was recorded a few times. The V and J genes are TRBV7-9 and TRBJ2-7; possible D gene TRBD1, 6 bases. Germline CDR1 reads SEHNR; CDR2 reads FQNEAQ (reference sequence). V lost 11 bases to trimming and J lost 2 bases, with 13 bases between them. The CDR3 contains 12 residues. CDR3 coding DNA: TGTGCCGTCCCGACAGGCGCCTACGAGCAGTACTTC. It is translated as CAVPTGAYEQYF.

In this sample, this clonotype turned up many times. This chain links TRBV2 with TRBJ2-5; TRBD1 agrees at 7 bases. The CDR3 loop spans 17 amino acids. J lost 5 bases, V lost 1 base, and 13 bases had no gene match. Per germline, CDR1 SNHLY and CDR2 FYNNEI. The chain's CDR3 is CASSEDRTGGVGETQYF. The CDR3 DNA follows: TGTGCCAGCAGTGAAGATAGGACAGGAGGCGTTGGGGAGACCCAGTACTTC.

This clonotype was detected a few times. This chain uses TRBV14 with TRBJ2-5, with D unclear. Trimming removed 2 bases from V and 5 bases from J, with 12 bases in between. Germline V gene data show CDR1 as SGHDN and CDR2 as FVKESK. This CDR3 region has 14 residues. CDR3 DNA: TGTGCCAGCAGCCAATGGGCTAAGAGGGAGACCCAGTACTTC. It codes for CASSQWAKRETQYF.

This clonotype showed up just a few times. This sequence joins TRBV18 and TRBJ2-1, with 14 bases that match TRBD2. This CDR3 is built from 14 residues. Germline V gene lookup returns CDR1 KGHSH and CDR2 LQKENI. With V trimmed by 2 bases and J by 15 bases, 6 bases remained unmatched. The CDR3 spells CASSPGLAGGVPFF. Here the CDR3 DNA reads TGTGCCAGCTCACCAGGACTAGCGGGGGGAGTGCCGTTCTTC.

This clonotype was found a few times. The chain joins TRBV7-6 to TRBJ2-7; no clear D. The last part of the DNA fits TRBJ2-5 better; the J call may be wrong. Germline V CDR1 and CDR2: SGHVS, FNYEAQ. CDR3 size: 13 residues. The CDR3 DNA follows: TGTGCCAGCAGCTCGAGACGGATGGCGACCCAGTACTTC. Translated, it gives CASSSRRMATQYF.

The CDR3 reads CASSYVGAGRGELFF. The CDR3 DNA reads TGTGCCAGCAGTTATGTTGGGGCAGGACGCGGGGAGCTGTTTTTT. The rearrangement joins TRBV6-6 to TRBJ2-2, with D possibly TRBD1 on 5 matching bases. There are 15 residues in the CDR3. Per the germline V gene, CDR1 is MNHNY and CDR2 is SVGAGI (reference sequence). The V end was cut by 3 bases, the J end by 7 bases, with 15 bases between.

The chain employs TRBV24-1 and TRBJ2-3; D call uncertain. V lost 3 bases to trimming and J lost 3 bases, with 9 bases between them. This CDR3 contains 14 residues. Germline V gene lookup returns CDR1 KGHDR and CDR2 SFDVKD. CDR3 in amino acids: CATSDGRGTDTQYF. The CDR3, as DNA: TGTGCCACCAGTGATGGGCGCGGAACAGATACGCAGTATTTT.

This clonotype was counted many times. The V gene is TRBV20-1, the J gene TRBJ1-2; TRBD1 matches at 10 bases. The CDR3 sequence is 18 residues long. Per germline, CDR1 DFQATT and CDR2 SNEGSKA (reference sequence). Germline trimming cut 6 bases from V and 6 bases from J; bases unmatched to any gene: 22. CDR3 loop: CSAGGQGTVILARDGYTF. The CDR3 region has the DNA TGCAGTGCGGGGGGACAGGGGACCGTAATTTTGGCGCGGGATGGCTACACCTTC.

The chain uses TRBV20-1 and TRBJ2-7, with 7 bases identical to TRBD2. The CDR3 is 14 amino acids. The trim removed 6 bases at V and 1 base at J, leaving 9 bases unmatched. Germline CDR1 and CDR2: DFQATT and SNEGSKA (reference sequence). CDR3 protein: CSALGPAGSYEQYF. The CDR3 DNA is TGCAGTGCATTAGGACCAGCGGGATCCTACGAGCAGTACTTC.

This clonotype showed up just a few times. The chain combines TRBV7-8 with TRBJ2-1; TRBD2 is a possible D gene (6 bases). CDR3 size: 13 residues. Trimming took 1 base from V and 15 from J, leaving 16 bases between them. Germline V CDR1 and CDR2: SGHVS, FQNEAQ. The CDR3 DNA reads as TGTGCCAGCAGCTTAGGGTGGGACTCCCCGGGGTTCTTC. The encoded protein is CASSLGWDSPGFF.

In this sample, this clonotype turned up many times. V gene TRBV12-3 or TRBV12-4 combines with J gene TRBJ2-7; TRBD1 aligns across 7 bases. Unmatched junction bases numbered 14, after V lost 6 bases and J lost 12 bases. The CDR3 length is 13 residues. The CDR3: CASSPTDREARYF. In DNA, the CDR3 is TGTGCCAGCAGCCCGACCGACAGGGAAGCAAGGTACTTC.

The J gene is TRBJ2-7, the V gene TRBV3-1; no definite D call. CDR1 LGHDT and CDR2 YNNKEL come from the germline V gene (reference sequence). The CDR3 is 14 residues long. Deletions cut 4 bases from V and 3 bases from J, with 13 bases between. The CDR3 spells CASSRKDTFYEQYF. In DNA, the CDR3 is TGTGCCAGCAGCCGGAAAGACACCTTCTACGAGCAGTACTTC.

The J gene is TRBJ1-1, the V gene TRBV12-3 or TRBV12-4; TRBD1 matches 8 bases. This CDR3 spans 13 amino acids. J lost 6 bases, V lost 7 bases, and 7 bases had no gene match. The CDR3 DNA reads TGTGCCAGCAAAATAGACAGGGGTCCTGAAGCTTTCTTT. This translates into CASKIDRGPEAFF.

This clonotype came up many times. The CDR3 reads CASSLVPRGNTQYF. Written as DNA, the CDR3 is TGTGCCAGCAGCTTAGTCCCCCGGGGTAATACGCAGTATTTT. The chain combines TRBV7-2 with TRBJ2-3, with D perhaps matching TRBD2 (5 bases). This CDR3 has 14 residues. The germline V and J ends were trimmed by 1 base and 7 bases, with 12 bases remaining between them. Germline assignment: CDR1 SGHTA and CDR2 FQGNSA.

This clonotype occurred a few times. The junction departs from germline at one end; a sequencing error may be responsible. V is TRBV4-1 and J is TRBJ2-1, with 9 bases matching TRBD1. There are 15 residues in the CDR3. Germline V lookup: CDR1 MGHRA, CDR2 YSYEKL. The CDR3 DNA follows: TGTGCCAGCAGTCCCGGGACAGGGCTAAACAATGAGCAGTTCTTC. Protein product: CASSPGTGLNNEQFF.

With regard to this clonotype: Just one base apart from a much larger clone, this may be a read error. J is TRBJ2-5 and V is TRBV20-1, with D perhaps TRBD1 (6 bases). TRBJ2-7 explains the end of the DNA better; the J call may be wrong. Germline CDR1 reads DFQATT; CDR2 reads SNEGSKA (reference sequence). The CDR3 covers 15 residues. The CDR3 DNA follows: TGCAGTGCTAGAGATCAGACAGGAGATGGCTACGAGCAGTACTTC. This encodes CSARDQTGDGYEQYF.

As regards this clonotype: The junction departs from the called germline gene at one end, perhaps through a read error. The rearrangement uses TRBV7-8 and TRBJ1-1; a possible D gene is TRBD1 (5 bases). Germline V gene lookup returns CDR1 SGHVS and CDR2 FQNEAQ. The length of the CDR3 is 15 residues. The CDR3 is CAGSLDGGSNTEAFF. In nucleotides, the CDR3 is TGTGCCGGCAGCTTAGATGGGGGATCGAACACTGAAGCTTTCTTT.

This clonotype was detected a few times. The V gene is TRBV7-8, the J gene TRBJ2-5, with 7 bases aligning to TRBD2. Trimming cost V 1 base and J 5 bases; bases outside gene matches: 13. The V gene's germline CDR1 is SGHVS and CDR2 FQNEAQ. This CDR3 contains 17 residues. The CDR3 region is CASSLGGKGEGPETQYF. CDR3 DNA: TGTGCCAGCAGCTTAGGGGGGAAAGGGGAGGGGCCGGAGACCCAGTACTTC.